The 20 T cell receptor beta chains listed next were all sequenced from one sample in a study of control samples from healthy donors and cancer patients. Repertoires were generated with immunoSEQ multiplex PCR, while TCRdb's copy carries only in-frame clones and drops some. This table has some 130,000 clones, 85% to 95% appearing once. The sequenced material came from PBMCs. These receptors were taken from a man in his fifties or sixties with head and neck cancer.

The chain combines TRBV30 with TRBJ1-1; 8 bases are a match to TRBD1. Looked up from germline, CDR1 is GTSNPN and CDR2 is SVGIG (reference sequence). With 5 bases clipped from V and 1 base from J, the junction kept 6 bases outside the gene matches. CDR3 size: 14 residues. CDR3 sequence reads: CAWHVGTGNTEAFF. CDR3 sequence (DNA): TGTGCCTGGCACGTCGGGACAGGGAACACTGAAGCTTTCTTT.

V gene TRBV19 combines with J gene TRBJ1-1; D may be TRBD1 (5 bases). Germline CDR1 reads LNHDA; CDR2 reads SQIVND (reference sequence). V lost 9 bases to trimming and J lost 4 bases, with 15 bases between them. The length of the CDR3 is 13 residues. The CDR3 region is CASRDGVTTEAFF. In DNA form, the CDR3 reads TGTGCCAGCAGGGATGGGGTTACCACTGAAGCTTTCTTT.

This rearrangement joins TRBV4-3 to TRBJ2-3; D gene uncertain. Germline V gives CDR1 LGHNA, CDR2 YSLEER. The V and J ends lost 1 base and 4 bases respectively, with 3 bases between them. This CDR3 spans 12 amino acids. CDR3 sequence reads: CASSQGSDTQYF. CDR3 bases: TGCGCCAGCAGCCAAGGCTCAGATACGCAGTATTTT.

This clone was seen once. CDR3 amino acids: CASSYRTSGGAAYNEQFF. The CDR3 nucleotides read TGTGCCAGCAGTTACCGAACTAGCGGGGGGGCAGCCTACAATGAGCAGTTCTTC. This chain uses TRBV6-2 or TRBV6-3 with TRBJ2-1, with TRBD2 identical over 13 bases. This CDR3 is built from 18 residues. V lost 2 bases to trimming and J lost 2 bases; unmatched junction nucleotides: 6. Germline values: CDR1 MNHEY, CDR2 SVGEGT.

A word on this clone: A read error may produce the germline difference seen at one junction end. This chain uses TRBV19 with TRBJ2-7, with a weak D call TRBD2 (6 bases). From germline, CDR1 is LNHDA and CDR2 SQIVND (reference sequence). CDR3 length: 13 amino acids. The CDR3 loop reads CPGGGTQYYEQYF. CDR3 nucleotide sequence: TGCCCCGGTGGAGGGACCCAGTACTACGAGCAGTACTTC.

The V gene is TRBV11-2, the J gene TRBJ2-2, with TRBD2 matching over 10 bases. In germline, CDR1 is SGHAT, CDR2 FQNNGV. This CDR3 is 17 amino acids long. J gave up 6 bases and V 5 bases, and 12 bases lay outside the gene matches. CDR3 nucleotide sequence: TGTGCCAGCAGCCGGGGTTCAAGCGGGGGGGCCTCCGGGGAGCTGTTTTTT. Amino acids: CASSRGSSGGASGELFF.

The chain has TRBV27 and TRBJ2-1, with D possibly matching TRBD1 (5 bases). The CDR3 has 17 residues. Germline CDR1 is MNHEY and CDR2 is SMNVEV (reference sequence). V was cut by 3 bases and J by 0 bases, with 15 bases left in between. The CDR3 DNA follows: TGTGCCAGCAGTTTTTATTCTAAGGGGCCCTCCTACAATGAGCAGTTCTTC. Its translation: CASSFYSKGPSYNEQFF.

The chain combines TRBV7-2 with TRBJ1-2, with D possibly being TRBD1 (5 bases). Trimming stripped 3 bases from V and 4 bases from J, with 18 bases between. Germline loops: CDR1 SGHTA, CDR2 FQGNSA. This CDR3 region has 16 residues. CDR3 sequence reads: CASSLLGSRQSYGYTF. The CDR3 DNA reads TGTGCCAGCAGCTTGTTGGGCTCTAGACAGTCCTATGGCTACACCTTC.

This chain uses TRBV7-2 with TRBJ1-5; no firm D call. Trimming took 0 bases from V and 0 from J, leaving 15 bases between them. This CDR3 has 18 residues. CDR1 and CDR2 (germline): SGHTA, FQGNSA. The CDR3 region is CASSLALSSTYSNQPQHF. As DNA, the CDR3 is TGTGCCAGCAGCTTAGCGCTTTCGTCAACGTATAGCAATCAGCCCCAGCATTTT.

V gene TRBV20-1 combines with J gene TRBJ2-7; D may correspond to TRBD1 or TRBD2 (6 bases each). Germline CDR1 and CDR2: DFQATT and SNEGSKA (reference sequence). The CDR3 spans 11 residues. The CDR3 DNA is TGCAGGGTCGGGGGCGGAAACGAGCAGTACTTC. This encodes CRVGGGNEQYF.

The chain couples TRBV9 to TRBJ2-2, with TRBD2 matching over 13 bases. After removal of 3 bases from V and 5 bases from J, the junction contained 10 bases not matched to a gene. The CDR3 spans 18 residues. Germline loops: CDR1 SGDLS, CDR2 YYNGEE. CDR3 nucleotide sequence: TGTGCCAGCAGCGGGCCACTAGCGGGGGGGCCGAGAACCGGGGAGCTGTTTTTT. Protein: CASSGPLAGGPRTGELFF.

The CDR3 sequence: CSVLDEKLFF. Written as DNA, the CDR3 is TGCAGCGTTCTTGATGAAAAACTGTTTTTT. This sequence joins TRBV29-1 and TRBJ1-4, with D unclear. Trimming shortened V by 5 bases and J by 6 bases, and 4 bases separated the two germline ends. Germline CDR1 is SQVTM and CDR2 is ANQGSEA. The CDR3 is 10 amino acids.

This clone was recorded once. The chain recombines TRBV5-8 with TRBJ2-7; D is uncertain. Trimming shortened V by 0 bases and J by 3 bases, and 4 bases separated the two germline ends. There are 12 residues in the CDR3. The germline CDR1 and CDR2 sequences are SGHTS and YDEGEE. The CDR3 DNA reads TGTGCCAGCAGCTTGGCCAGCTACGAGCAGTACTTC. It is translated as CASSLASYEQYF.

This clone showed up just a few times. The CDR3 DNA follows: TGTGCCAGCAGTGAAGCCCGGACTAGCGGCGAGCAGTTCTTC. It is translated as CASSEARTSGEQFF. The V and J genes are TRBV2 and TRBJ2-1; 10 bases are a match to TRBD2. CDR3 length: 14 residues. CDR1 is SNHLY, CDR2 FYNNEI, per germline. V was pared by 0 bases and J by 10 bases, with 3 bases of the junction left unmatched.

The chain is built from TRBV15 and TRBJ1-6; the D is unclear. With 3 bases removed from V and 9 bases from J, the gap between germline ends came to 12 bases. CDR1 is LNHNV and CDR2 is YYDKDF in the germline V gene (reference sequence). The CDR3 runs to 14 residues. CDR3 sequence reads: CATSRRGSGSPLHF. The CDR3 nucleotides are TGTGCCACCAGCAGGAGAGGGAGCGGTTCACCCCTCCACTTT.

V usage is TRBV7-2 and J usage is TRBJ1-1; D is unclear. Trimming stripped 2 bases from V and 4 bases from J, with 5 bases between. The CDR3 sequence is 12 residues long. Per germline, CDR1 SGHTA and CDR2 FQGNSA. In DNA, the CDR3 is TGTGCCAGCAGCTTACAGGTCACTGAAGCTTTCTTT. Protein: CASSLQVTEAFF.

This chain connects TRBV5-1 to TRBJ1-1; TRBD1 is a possible D gene (5 bases). The CDR3 runs to 13 residues. Trimming pared 3 bases from V and 1 base from J, leaving 7 bases between. CDR1 SGHRS and CDR2 YFSETQ come from the germline V gene. CDR3 nucleotide sequence: TGCGCCAGCAGCTGGGACGGGAACACTGAAGCTTTCTTT. Amino acids: CASSWDGNTEAFF.

The rearrangement joins TRBV5-4 to TRBJ1-1; possible D gene TRBD1, 5 bases. This CDR3 has 10 amino acids. In germline, CDR1 is SGHNT, CDR2 YYREEE (reference sequence). Trimming cost V 6 bases and J 9 bases, with 9 bases left between them. CDR3 nucleotide sequence: TGTGCCAGCAAGACAGTTAAAGCTTTCTTT. Translating it yields CASKTVKAFF.

J is TRBJ2-3 and V is TRBV6-5; D gene unclear. This CDR3 has 14 residues. In germline, CDR1 is MNHEY, CDR2 SVGAGI. Deletions cut 5 bases from V and 2 bases from J, with 11 bases between. In nucleotides, the CDR3 is TGTGCCAGCAGTCGGTTGGGGTCCACAGATACGCAGTATTTT. Its protein is CASSRLGSTDTQYF.

The V gene is TRBV3-1 (or the pseudogene TRBV3-2), the J gene TRBJ1-1, with 9 bases aligning to TRBD1. The trim removed 0 bases at V and 6 bases at J, leaving 5 bases unmatched. CDR3 length: 15 amino acids. In germline, CDR1 is LGHDT, CDR2 YNNKEL (reference sequence). CDR3 protein: CASSQDPTGGAEAFF. The CDR3 DNA reads as TGTGCCAGCAGCCAAGACCCGACAGGGGGGGCTGAAGCTTTCTTT.